Each of the 30 T cell receptor beta chains below was sequenced from the same sample in a study of blood T cells in healthy people across ages. Together with a sample-barcoded 5' primer, a J-beta primer mix was included in a second PCR lasting about 7 to 11 cycles. TCRdb recomputed calls from the 5' RACE reads with MiXCR, one row per CDR3 protein. Among roughly 640,000 distinct CDR3 sequences listed, about 30% were seen once. The sequenced sample consisted of blood. The origin of the receptors is a woman older than 75 in good health.

This clonotype has a handful of counts. V and J are TRBV7-9 and TRBJ1-6; the D is unclear. Germline CDR1 is SEHNR and CDR2 is FQNEAQ (reference sequence). Deletions cut 7 bases from V and 9 bases from J, with 16 bases between. The CDR3 length is 14 residues. The CDR3 loop is CASTIGGRVSPLHF. Here the CDR3 DNA reads TGTGCCAGCACCATAGGTGGGCGGGTTTCACCCCTCCACTTT.

This clonotype was seen repeatedly, ten times or more. The chain combines TRBV7-2 with TRBJ1-1; TRBD1 is a possible D gene (5 bases). This CDR3 contains 13 residues. CDR1 is SGHTA, CDR2 FQGNSA, per germline. The V end was cut by 4 bases, the J end by 4 bases, with 10 bases between. CDR3 sequence: CASSSLGGTEAFF. CDR3 bases: TGTGCCAGCAGCTCCCTCGGGGGCACTGAAGCTTTCTTT.

This clonotype was detected ten times or more. The chain combines TRBV20-1 with TRBJ2-1; 9 bases match TRBD2. CDR1 is DFQATT, CDR2 SNEGSKA, per germline (reference sequence). After removal of 3 bases from V and 1 base from J, the junction contained 4 bases not matched to a gene. CDR3 length: 15 amino acids. The chain's CDR3 is CSARPTSGSYNEQFF. For the CDR3, the DNA is TGCAGTGCTAGGCCGACTAGCGGATCCTACAATGAGCAGTTCTTC.

This clonotype has more than one count but fewer than ten. A read error is possible here, since a much larger clone lies one base away. The chain carries TRBV7-2 and TRBJ2-3; possible D gene TRBD1, 6 bases. The CDR3 has 13 residues. Germline CDR1 reads SGHTA; CDR2 reads FQGNSA. CDR3 sequence reads: CAGSPAGADTQYF. CDR3 bases: TGTGCCGGCAGCCCCGCAGGGGCAGATACGCAGTATTTT.

This clonotype was seen a few times. The chain uses TRBV2 and TRBJ1-5, with 11 bases aligning to TRBD1. The CDR3 runs to 17 residues. From germline, CDR1 is SNHLY and CDR2 FYNNEI. J was trimmed by 1 base and V by 6 bases; bases with no gene match: 8. Here the CDR3 reads CASSRTGGGLSNQPQHF. The CDR3 region has the DNA TGTGCCAGCAGCAGGACAGGGGGCGGTTTAAGCAATCAGCCCCAGCATTTT.

Only a few counts were recorded for this clonotype. This chain connects TRBV28 to TRBJ1-4; D not resolved. The CDR3 spans 17 residues. Germline values: CDR1 MDHEN, CDR2 SYDVKM. Deletions cut 5 bases from V and 0 bases from J, with 16 bases between. The CDR3 DNA is TGTGCCAGCAGTAGGACTCAGGTTTCCGCAACTAATGAAAAACTGTTTTTT. It yields the protein CASSRTQVSATNEKLFF.

The rearrangement links TRBV19 to TRBJ1-1, with D tentatively TRBD1 (5 bases). CDR1 is LNHDA, CDR2 SQIVND, per germline (reference sequence). V lost 4 bases to trimming and J lost 2 bases, with 14 bases between them. CDR3 size: 15 residues. The CDR3 nucleotides read TGTGCCAGTAGTACATGGGACCGCAGAAACACTGAAGCTTTCTTT. Its translation is CASSTWDRRNTEAFF.

The chain joins TRBV5-4 to TRBJ1-4, with D possibly being TRBD1 (6 bases). The CDR3 has 14 amino acids. V lost 2 bases and J 7 bases, leaving 12 bases between the germline ends. CDR1 is SGHNT and CDR2 is YYREEE in the germline V gene (reference sequence). The CDR3 DNA reads TGTGCCAGCAGCTTACAGGGTGACATTGAAAAACTGTTTTTT. This gives the protein CASSLQGDIEKLFF.

In this sample, this clonotype turned up many times. The V gene is TRBV5-1, the J gene TRBJ1-4; 7 nucleotides match TRBD1. Germline lookup yields CDR1 SGHRS and CDR2 YFSETQ. The CDR3 totals 14 residues. V was clipped by 6 bases and J by 6 bases; unmatched bases: 8. CDR3 amino acids: CASNNGQADEKLFF. CDR3 DNA sequence: TGCGCCAGCAACAATGGACAGGCTGATGAAAAACTGTTTTTT.

This clonotype was seen more than once but under ten times. The CDR3 is CASSEAVAGGVNTGELFF. CDR3 in DNA: TGTGCCAGCAGTGAAGCTGTGGCGGGGGGCGTAAACACCGGGGAGCTGTTTTTT. The gene calls are TRBV6-1 and TRBJ2-2; 8 bases line up with TRBD2. The length of the CDR3 is 18 residues. V gave up 0 bases and J gave up 2 bases; unmatched junction bases: 8. In germline, CDR1 is MNHNS, CDR2 SASEGT.

Of note for this clonotype: A read error may be the cause here, since a much bigger clone is one base away. V gene TRBV19 combines with J gene TRBJ2-7; D call uncertain. Germline V gene sequence: CDR1 LNHDA, CDR2 SQIVND (reference sequence). This CDR3 has 13 residues. Trimming cost V 1 base and J 7 bases, with 11 bases left between them. CDR3 in DNA: TGTGCCAGTAGTATAGTAGGGAACAATGAGCAGTACTTC. It codes for CASSIVGNNEQYF.

In regard to this clonotype: A much larger clone differs by one base, so this may be a read error. The V and J genes are TRBV11-2 and TRBJ2-5, with D tentatively TRBD1 or TRBD2 (5 bases each). The CDR3 has 15 amino acids. Germline values: CDR1 SGHAT, CDR2 FQNNGV. The chain's CDR3 is CAGSRPRDGQETQYF. The CDR3 DNA is TGTGCCGGCAGCCGCCCTCGGGACGGCCAAGAGACCCAGTACTTC.

With regard to this clonotype: A much more abundant neighbour one base away suggests this may be a read error. The chain combines TRBV30 with TRBJ1-2, with D hard to call. CDR3 length: 11 amino acids. The germline gives CDR1 GTSNPN, CDR2 SVGIG (reference sequence). The CDR3 DNA follows: TGTGCCTGGAGTGTAACAGCTGGCCACACCTTC. It specifies CAWSVTAGHTF.

This clonotype was seen more than once but under ten times. V usage is TRBV3-1 and J usage is TRBJ1-2; unclear D gene. V lost 1 base and J lost 5, with 5 bases in between. From germline, CDR1 is LGHDT and CDR2 YNNKEL (reference sequence). CDR3 length: 12 amino acids. The chain's CDR3 is CASSQVEYGYTF. The DNA of the CDR3 is TGTGCCAGCAGCCAAGTGGAGTATGGCTACACCTTC.

This clonotype was counted ten times or more. The V gene is TRBV6-2 or TRBV6-3, the J gene TRBJ1-5; D may be TRBD1 (6 bases). The CDR3 has 12 residues. V lost 6 bases to trimming and J lost 9 bases, with 12 bases between them. In germline, CDR1 is MNHEY, CDR2 SVGEGT. CDR3 bases: TGTGCCAGCAGACAGGGTCCTGGGCCCCAGCATTTT. Translated: CASRQGPGPQHF.

The chain links TRBV7-2 to TRBJ2-5; D not certain. V lost 6 bases, J lost 3 bases, and 14 bases lay in between. The germline gives CDR1 SGHTA, CDR2 FQGNSA. This CDR3 comprises 14 residues. The CDR3 here is CASSRTMTEETQYF. The DNA for the CDR3 is TGTGCCAGCAGTCGTACCATGACGGAAGAGACCCAGTACTTC.

This clonotype has a count of ten or more. J is TRBJ2-6 and V is TRBV10-3, with a possible D match to TRBD2 (6 bases). The germline V gene has CDR1 ENHRY and CDR2 SYGVKD. V was clipped by 6 bases and J by 0 bases, with 12 bases between them. There are 16 residues in the CDR3. The CDR3 region has the DNA TGTGCCATCAGGGGACTGATGGACTCTGGGGCCAACGTCCTGACTTTC. Encoded protein: CAIRGLMDSGANVLTF.

This clonotype was picked up many times. This may stem from a read error, because a much larger clone lies one nucleotide away. V is TRBV3-1 and J is TRBJ2-6; maybe TRBD1 (6 bases). This CDR3 spans 15 amino acids. Germline V gene lookup returns CDR1 LGHDT and CDR2 YNNKEL (reference sequence). The CDR3 nucleotides read TGTGCCAGCAGCTATCGGGTGGCAGGGGCCAACGTCCGGACTTTC. It translates to CASSYRVAGANVRTF. Full variable domain (rest looked up from reference TRBV3-1 and TRBJ2-6): DTAVSQTPKYLVTQMGNDKSIKCEQNLGHDTMYWYKQDSKKFLKIMFSYNNKELIINETVPNRFSPKSPDKAHLNLHINSLELGDSAVYFCASSYRVAGANVRTFGAGSRLTVL.

This clonotype was picked up many times. CDR3 sequence reads: CASSLGNRDGKYTF. Here the CDR3 DNA reads TGTGCCAGCAGCTTAGGGAACAGGGATGGGAAGTACACCTTC. The rearrangement joins TRBV7-9 to TRBJ1-2, with D tentatively TRBD1 (6 bases). The CDR3 runs 14 residues. CDR1 SEHNR and CDR2 FQNEAQ come from the germline V gene (reference sequence). Trimming took 1 base from V and 11 from J, leaving 17 bases between them.

This clonotype has a count of ten or more. The rearrangement uses TRBV6-2 or TRBV6-3 and TRBJ2-2, with 7 bases matching TRBD1. J lost 2 bases, V lost 5 bases, and 14 bases had no gene match. Germline V CDR1 and CDR2: MNHEY, SVGEGT. The CDR3 contains 18 residues. The CDR3 region is CASSPRPVTGVNTGELFF. The CDR3 nucleotides are TGTGCCAGCAGTCCGCGACCCGTTACAGGGGTCAACACCGGGGAGCTGTTTTTT.

This clonotype was picked up one time. The chain employs TRBV10-3 and TRBJ2-7, with unresolved D. Trimming pared 3 bases from V and 4 bases from J, leaving 13 bases between. Per germline, CDR1 ENHRY and CDR2 SYGVKD. This CDR3 has 14 residues. CDR3 region: CAISDLGHSYEQYF. In DNA form, the CDR3 reads TGTGCCATCAGTGATCTAGGGCACTCATACGAGCAGTACTTC.

A remark on this clonotype: A much larger clone is a single base away; this may be a read error. V gene TRBV20-1 combines with J gene TRBJ2-1; TRBD1 matches 8 bases. CDR1 is DFQATT and CDR2 is SNEGSKA in the germline V gene (reference sequence). The CDR3 totals 13 residues. CDR3 DNA sequence: TGCTGTGCTGGACAGGGTAACTTTAATGAGCAGTTCTTC. This codes for CCAGQGNFNEQFF.

This clonotype appeared many times. The genes are TRBV27 and TRBJ2-7; D is unclear. CDR1 is MNHEY and CDR2 is SMNVEV in the germline V gene (reference sequence). Trimming cost V 2 bases and J 4 bases, with 9 bases left between them. The CDR3 length is 13 residues. The CDR3, as DNA: TGTGCCAGCAGTTTACTAGATCGGTACGAGCAGTACTTC. Amino acids: CASSLLDRYEQYF.

Note on this clonotype: A clone one base away is much larger, so this may be a read error. This chain joins TRBV20-1 and TRBJ2-1, with 8 bases lining up with TRBD2. The CDR3 extends over 15 amino acids. V dropped 1 base and J dropped 13; count of bases not matched to a gene: 15. Germline V CDR1 and CDR2: DFQATT, SNEGSKA (reference sequence). The CDR3 DNA is TGCAGTGCTAGAGCCCCCAGCGGGAGAGAAGAGACCCAGTTCTTC. It is translated as CSARAPSGREETQFF.

In the case of this clonotype: A read error may be the cause here, since a much bigger clone is one base away. This chain joins TRBV20-1 and TRBJ1-6; D is unclear. Looked up from germline, CDR1 is DFQATT and CDR2 is SNEGSKA (reference sequence). V was shortened by 5 bases and J by 9 bases, with 17 bases between the two germline ends. CDR3 length equals 14 residues. The CDR3 region has the DNA TGCAGTGCTCCCGGGCGGGGTAGCGGTTCACCCCTCCACTTT. Translation gives CSAPGRGSGSPLHF.

This clonotype has at least ten counts. The V call is TRBV5-1, the J call TRBJ1-1, with D uncertain. This CDR3 has 15 residues. V gave up 2 bases and J gave up 3 bases, with 14 bases separating them. The germline gives CDR1 SGHRS, CDR2 YFSETQ. CDR3 loop: CASSLGTTQDTEAFF. DNA for the CDR3: TGCGCCAGCAGCTTAGGAACAACCCAGGACACTGAAGCTTTCTTT.

This clonotype was picked up many times. CDR3 region: CSVPGQGWTGANVLTF. DNA of the CDR3: TGCAGTGTCCCGGGACAGGGCTGGACTGGGGCCAACGTCCTGACTTTC. V usage is TRBV20-1 and J usage is TRBJ2-6; 9 bases align to TRBD1. Trimming cost V 7 bases and J 2 bases; bases outside gene matches: 9. The CDR3 totals 16 residues. Germline CDR1 DFQATT, CDR2 SNEGSKA (reference sequence).

In this sample, this clonotype turned up a few times. The chain recombines TRBV28 with TRBJ2-5, with D possibly being TRBD2 (7 bases). This CDR3 is built from 17 residues. Trimming took 6 bases from V and 1 from J, leaving 21 bases between them. Per the germline V gene, CDR1 is MDHEN and CDR2 is SYDVKM. CDR3 in DNA: TGTGCCAGCAGAGCAACGGACGGGGGGCCTTCCCAAGAGACCCAGTACTTC. This encodes CASRATDGGPSQETQYF.

This clonotype was observed once. This may stem from a read error, because a much larger clone lies one nucleotide away. V and J are TRBV4-2 and TRBJ2-2; D uncertain. Germline V lookup: CDR1 LGHNA, CDR2 YNFKEQ. Trimming cost V 0 bases and J 4 bases, with 3 bases left between them. This CDR3 region has 13 residues. CDR3: CASSQDLTGELFF. CDR3 sequence (DNA): TGTGCCAGCAGCCAAGATCTCACCGGGGAGCTGTTTTTT.

In the case of this clonotype: At one boundary the junction diverges from the germline segment, which might be a read error. This chain uses TRBV14 with TRBJ2-1; TRBD1 matches at 7 bases. The end of the DNA is better explained by TRBJ2-7, so the J call may be wrong. The CDR3 length is 15 residues. The germline V gene has CDR1 SGHDN and CDR2 FVKESK. The CDR3 is CASSQVRGRANEQYF. CDR3 DNA sequence: TGTGCCAGTAGCCAAGTAAGGGGGCGCGCGAATGAGCAGTACTTC.